The next 24 T cell receptor beta chains were all read from a single sample in a study of T cells after posttransplantation cyclophosphamide. Data came from immunoSEQ multiplex PCR; TCRdb stores just in-frame clones and leaves some out. In the table there are around 16,000 clones, 84% of which are singletons. Sampled 1 year posttransplant, controls received myeloablative marrow transplants, methotrexate and a calcineurin inhibitor. This material consisted of PBMCs, taken roughly 350 days after allogeneic stem cell transplant with calcineurin inhibitor and methotrexate. These TCRs come from a male patient in his late teens or twenties who received an allogeneic stem cell transplant from a related donor, was CMV-positive, and had no GVHD. The graft donor may account for some of the T cells.

The rearrangement links TRBV5-1 to TRBJ2-3; possible D gene TRBD2, 7 bases. Germline assignment: CDR1 SGHRS and CDR2 YFSETQ. The CDR3 runs to 15 residues. V lost 2 bases and J lost 3, with 13 bases in between. For the CDR3, the DNA is TGCGCCAGCAGCTTAGGGGGGGCTCCGACAGATACGCAGTATTTT. It codes for CASSLGGAPTDTQYF.

The rearrangement joins TRBV29-1 to TRBJ1-2; weak D call: TRBD1 (6 bases). The CDR3 has 13 amino acids. V dropped 6 bases and J dropped 3 bases, with 14 bases sitting between them. The germline gives CDR1 SQVTM, CDR2 ANQGSEA. In nucleotides, the CDR3 is TGCAGCGTATACAGGGAAGGGGACTATGGCTACACCTTC. Encoded protein: CSVYREGDYGYTF.

The rearrangement links TRBV9 to TRBJ2-7; 13 nucleotides agree with TRBD2. The V gene end was trimmed by 0 bases and the J gene end by 4 bases; junction bases not matched to a gene: 10. This CDR3 region has 18 residues. Looked up from germline, CDR1 is SGDLS and CDR2 is YYNGEE. The CDR3 sequence: CASSVGPGTSGISYEQYF. CDR3 nucleotide sequence: TGTGCCAGCAGCGTAGGGCCAGGGACTAGCGGGATTTCTTACGAGCAGTACTTC.

Remarks on this clone: Other nucleotide sequences in the sample specify the same CDR3. V usage is TRBV28 and J usage is TRBJ2-1, with 11 nucleotides matching TRBD2. This CDR3 region has 15 residues. V shed 3 bases and J 9 bases; nucleotides not matched to a gene: 7. CDR1 and CDR2 (germline): MDHEN, SYDVKM. CDR3 sequence (DNA): TGTGCCAGCAGTTTGGGGACTAGCGGTCGAAGTGAGCAGTTCTTC. It codes for CASSLGTSGRSEQFF.

The rearrangement uses TRBV28 and TRBJ1-1; the D is unclear. The CDR3 has 15 amino acids. Between the trimmed V and J ends, which lost 5 bases and 4 bases, there was a span of 17 bases. CDR1 is MDHEN and CDR2 is SYDVKM in the germline V gene. The CDR3 loop is CASSPQAGGSTEAFF. The CDR3 nucleotides are TGTGCCAGCAGTCCCCAAGCTGGAGGTAGCACTGAAGCTTTCTTT.

CDR3 in DNA: TGTGCCAGCAGGATCCGGACTAGCGGGAGTCAGAATGAGCAGTTCTTC. Encoded protein: CASRIRTSGSQNEQFF. This sequence joins TRBV11-1 and TRBJ2-1; 13 bases agree with TRBD2. This CDR3 spans 16 amino acids. CDR1 SGHAT and CDR2 FQDESV come from the germline V gene (reference sequence). V dropped 6 bases and J dropped 7; count of bases not matched to a gene: 9.

This chain uses TRBV7-2 with TRBJ2-7; possible D gene TRBD1, 5 bases. The germline V gene has CDR1 SGHTA and CDR2 FQGNSA. Trimming took off 6 bases at V and 5 bases at J, with 14 bases between the two ends. The CDR3 runs to 13 residues. CDR3 loop: CASSSDRSDEQYF. The CDR3 nucleotides are TGTGCCAGCAGTTCCGACAGAAGCGACGAGCAGTACTTC.

The chain employs TRBV28 and TRBJ2-7; the match to TRBD1 covers 7 bases. Trimming took 6 bases from V and 6 from J; bases not matched to a gene: 8. The CDR3 is 13 amino acids. Germline lookup yields CDR1 MDHEN and CDR2 SYDVKM. Written as DNA, the CDR3 is TGTGCCAGCAGATTGACAGGGTTAGGCGAGCAGTACTTC. It specifies CASRLTGLGEQYF.

The gene calls are TRBV6-5 and TRBJ2-4; 8 bases line up with TRBD2. The CDR3 consists of 14 residues. With V trimmed by 6 bases and J by 8 bases, 9 bases remained unmatched. Germline CDR1 is MNHEY and CDR2 is SVGAGI. The DNA of the CDR3 is TGTGCCAGCAGGTTAGGACTAGCCCCAGACATTCAGTACTTC. Translation gives CASRLGLAPDIQYF.

The J gene is TRBJ2-2, the V gene TRBV27; 7 bases line up with TRBD1. After removal of 6 bases from V and 9 bases from J, the junction contained 7 bases not matched to a gene. In germline, CDR1 is MNHEY, CDR2 SMNVEV (reference sequence). This CDR3 spans 13 amino acids. The CDR3, as DNA: TGTGCCAGCAGCCTGACAGGGCTGCGGGAGCTGTTTTTT. Translated: CASSLTGLRELFF.

This clone has only one observation. The chain uses TRBV6-1 and TRBJ2-1, with TRBD1 matching over 9 bases. The CDR3 consists of 15 residues. V was pared by 4 bases and J by 8 bases, with 9 bases of the junction left unmatched. Germline V lookup: CDR1 MNHNS, CDR2 SASEGT. The CDR3 loop is CASSGRDRAGDEQFF. In nucleotides, the CDR3 is TGTGCCAGCAGTGGGAGGGACAGGGCTGGAGATGAGCAGTTCTTC.

J is TRBJ2-7 and V is TRBV21-1; the DNA was not compared with TRBD2, the D call given in the table. TRBV21-1 is assigned pseudogene status. The CDR3 is 12 residues long. In nucleotides, the CDR3 is TGTGCCAGCAGCAAAAAGGAGCCCAACCAGAACTTC. It is translated as CASSKKEPNQNF.

The chain recombines TRBV7-9 with TRBJ2-7, with TRBD1 matching over 9 bases. This CDR3 comprises 17 residues. V gave up 4 bases and J gave up 2 bases; unmatched junction bases: 12. Germline values: CDR1 SEHNR, CDR2 FQNEAQ (reference sequence). The CDR3 protein is CASSSYGTGPGAYEQYF. The CDR3 nucleotides read TGTGCCAGCAGCTCATACGGGACAGGGCCCGGGGCCTACGAGCAGTACTTC. Supplemented by reference TRBV7-9 and TRBJ2-7, the full variable domain reads DTGVSQNPRHKITKRGQNVTFRCDPISEHNRLYWYRQTLGQGPEFLTYFQNEAQLEKSRLLSDRFSAERPKGSFSTLEIQRTEQGDSAMYLCASSSYGTGPGAYEQYFGPGTRLTVT.

The gene calls are TRBV6-6 and TRBJ1-4, with TRBD1 matching over 7 bases. The V gene's germline CDR1 is MNHNY and CDR2 SVGAGI (reference sequence). Losses at the gene ends were 0 bases for V and 8 bases for J; bases not matched to a gene: 3. The CDR3 is 14 residues long. The CDR3 coding sequence is TGTGCCAGCAGTTACTCTGGAGGGGGCGAAAAACTGTTTTTT. Translated: CASSYSGGGEKLFF.

This chain connects TRBV19 to TRBJ2-7; 9 nucleotides align to TRBD2. Per germline, CDR1 LNHDA and CDR2 SQIVND (reference sequence). The CDR3 consists of 14 residues. Trimming removed 3 bases from V and 3 bases from J; junction bases left unmatched: 3. DNA of the CDR3: TGTGCCAGTAGTATGTCTAGCGGGAACTACGAGCAGTACTTC. This sequence encodes CASSMSSGNYEQYF.

The V and J genes are TRBV4-3 and TRBJ2-7, with a tentative D call TRBD1 (6 bases). Per germline, CDR1 LGHNA and CDR2 YSLEER. Trimming removed 0 bases at V and 3 bases at J, with 21 bases between. The CDR3 runs to 18 residues. In nucleotides, the CDR3 is TGCGCCAGCAGCCAAGAGGACGCTGCTCGAGTAGGGGGCTACGAGCAGTACTTC. This sequence encodes CASSQEDAARVGGYEQYF.

The rearrangement links TRBV29-1 to TRBJ2-1; 11 nucleotides align to TRBD1. From germline, CDR1 is SQVTM and CDR2 ANQGSEA. The CDR3 loop spans 13 amino acids. V dropped 4 bases and J dropped 9; count of bases not matched to a gene: 5. DNA for the CDR3: TGCAGCGTTGCCGGACAGGGGGCTGGTGAGCAGTTCTTC. Encoded protein: CSVAGQGAGEQFF.

This clone was seen more than once but under ten times. V usage is TRBV13 and J usage is TRBJ1-4; D is possibly TRBD1 (6 bases). The CDR3 loop spans 15 amino acids. Germline CDR1 reads PRHDT; CDR2 reads FYEKMQ (reference sequence). V shed 5 bases and J shed 3 bases, with 13 bases lying between them. DNA of the CDR3: TGTGCCAGCAGCACCCGCAGGGGACCTAATGAAAAACTGTTTTTT. This translates into CASSTRRGPNEKLFF.

This rearrangement joins TRBV7-9 to TRBJ1-4; TRBD1 is a possible D gene (5 bases). Trimming took 5 bases from V and 4 from J, leaving 17 bases between them. This CDR3 spans 16 amino acids. Germline values: CDR1 SEHNR, CDR2 FQNEAQ (reference sequence). CDR3 region: CASSIPTALGNEKLFF. For the CDR3, the DNA is TGTGCCAGCAGCATTCCGACAGCTTTGGGTAATGAAAAACTGTTTTTT.

The chain carries TRBV5-5 and TRBJ2-3; 13 bases fit TRBD2. V gave up 1 base and J gave up 6 bases; unmatched junction bases: 2. CDR1 and CDR2 from the germline V gene are SGHKS and YYEKEE (reference sequence). The CDR3 sequence is 15 residues long. CDR3 DNA sequence: TGTGCCAGCAGCTTGATGACTAGCGGGAGGGATACGCAGTATTTT. Its protein product is CASSLMTSGRDTQYF.

V usage is TRBV28 and J usage is TRBJ1-3; D possibly corresponds to TRBD1 (5 bases). CDR3 size: 14 residues. V was shortened by 7 bases and J by 0 bases, with 10 bases between the two germline ends. Germline V gene lookup returns CDR1 MDHEN and CDR2 SYDVKM. DNA of the CDR3: TGTGCCAGCATTGGGGCAAGCTCTGGAAACACCATATATTTT. It codes for CASIGASSGNTIYF.

The V gene is TRBV6-5, the J gene TRBJ1-2; the D is unclear. The CDR3 extends over 12 amino acids. Germline CDR1 and CDR2: MNHEY and SVGAGI. The V gene lost 2 bases and the J gene lost 8 bases, with 9 bases spanning the gap. The CDR3 DNA is TGTGCCAGCAGTTACGCGGGTTGGGGCTACACCTTC. As protein: CASSYAGWGYTF.

This clone was seen more than once but under ten times. V and J are TRBV7-9 and TRBJ2-7; 10 positions match TRBD1. CDR3 length equals 12 residues. Germline trimming cut 8 bases from V and 4 bases from J; bases unmatched to any gene: 2. The germline V gene has CDR1 SEHNR and CDR2 FQNEAQ (reference sequence). CDR3 coding DNA: TGTGCCAGCGGACAGGGGGTATACGAGCAGTACTTC. Protein sequence: CASGQGVYEQYF.

This chain joins TRBV12-2 and TRBJ2-2; the table names TRBD2, a call not compared with the DNA. TRBV12-2 is noted as a pseudogene. The CDR3 is made up of 16 amino acids. The CDR3: CASRRTGLQNTGELFF. The CDR3 region has the DNA TGTGCAAGTCGCAGAACGGGACTACAAAACACCGGGGAGCTGTTTTTT.